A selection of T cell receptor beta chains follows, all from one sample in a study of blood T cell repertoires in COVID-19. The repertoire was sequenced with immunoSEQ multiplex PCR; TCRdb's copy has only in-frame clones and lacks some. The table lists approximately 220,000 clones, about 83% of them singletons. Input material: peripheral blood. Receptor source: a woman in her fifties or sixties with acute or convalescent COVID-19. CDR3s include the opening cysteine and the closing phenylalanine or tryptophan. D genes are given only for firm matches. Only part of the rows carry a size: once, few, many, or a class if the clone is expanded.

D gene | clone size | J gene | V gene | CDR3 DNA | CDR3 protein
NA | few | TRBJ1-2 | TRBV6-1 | TGTGCCAGCAGTGAAGCCGTCTATGGCTACACCTTC | CASSEAVYGYTF
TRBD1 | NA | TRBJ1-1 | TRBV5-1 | TGCGCCAGCAGCGTAACCGGGACAGGGTACACTGAAGCTTTCTTT | CASSVTGTGYTEAFF
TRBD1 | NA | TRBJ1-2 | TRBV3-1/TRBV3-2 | TGTGCCAGCAGCCAACCGGACAGGGCACGAGGCTACACCTTC | CASSQPDRARGYTF
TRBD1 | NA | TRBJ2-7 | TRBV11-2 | TGTGCCAGCAGCTTGACCGGGACAGGCCCCTACTACGAGCAGTACTTC | CASSLTGTGPYYEQYF
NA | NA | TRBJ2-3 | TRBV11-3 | TGTGCCAGCAGCGCCCCGGGCACAGATACGCAGTATTTT | CASSAPGTDTQYF
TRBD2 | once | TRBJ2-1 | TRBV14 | TGTGCCAGCAGCCCGCTAGCGGGAGGGTCCAATGAGCAGTTCTTC | CASSPLAGGSNEQFF
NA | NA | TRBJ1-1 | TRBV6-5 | TGTGCCAGCAGTACAGGGTCGGGGAGGAACACTGAAGCTTTCTTT | CASSTGSGRNTEAFF
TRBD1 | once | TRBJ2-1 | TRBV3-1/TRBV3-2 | TGTGCCAGCAGCCAAGAATTCGGGACAGGGAATTACAATGAGCAGTTCTTC | CASSQEFGTGNYNEQFF
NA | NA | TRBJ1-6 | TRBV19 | TGTGCCAGTTCGCCCCAGGGTCGAAATTCACCCCTCCACTTT | CASSPQGRNSPLHF
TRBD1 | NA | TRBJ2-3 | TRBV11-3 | TGTGCCAGCAGCTTAGGGACAGGGGGGCCAGATACGCAGTATTTT | CASSLGTGGPDTQYF
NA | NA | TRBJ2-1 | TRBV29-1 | TGCAGCGTTGTCTCCGGTGAAGCCTACTGGGAGCAGTTCTTC | CSVVSGEAYWEQFF
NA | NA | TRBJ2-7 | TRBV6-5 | TGTGCCAGCAGTCCCGAGGGCCCCGAGGACTACGAGCAGTACTTC | CASSPEGPEDYEQYF
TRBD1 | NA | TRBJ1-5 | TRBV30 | TGTGCCTGGAGTAGGGGGCAGGGAGGAAAGCCCCAGCATTTT | CAWSRGQGGKPQHF
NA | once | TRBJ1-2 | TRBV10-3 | TGTGCCATCAGTGAGTCGGAGGGGACGGATGGCTACACCTTC | CAISESEGTDGYTF
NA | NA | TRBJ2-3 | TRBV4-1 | TGCGCCAGCAGCCAAGCGGGTCCCCCGTTGGATACGCAGTATTTT | CASSQAGPPLDTQYF
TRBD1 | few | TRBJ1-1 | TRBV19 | TGTGCCAGTAGTATGACAGGGGAAGTGACTGAAGCTTTCTTT | CASSMTGEVTEAFF
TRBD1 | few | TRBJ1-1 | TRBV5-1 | TGCGCCAGCAGCCCCGACCGGACAGGGCTGGGCACTGAAGCTTTCTTT | CASSPDRTGLGTEAFF
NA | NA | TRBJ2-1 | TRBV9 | TGTGCCAGCAGCGTAGTTGCTAGTGGTCTAGAGCAGTTCTTC | CASSVVASGLEQFF
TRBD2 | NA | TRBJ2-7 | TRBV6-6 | TGTGCCAGCAGTTACAATAGCGGGAGGGCCACCTACGAGCAGTACTTC | CASSYNSGRATYEQYF
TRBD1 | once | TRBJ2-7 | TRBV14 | TGTGCCAGCAGCCGGGACAGGGAGACCTACGAGCAGTACTTC | CASSRDRETYEQYF
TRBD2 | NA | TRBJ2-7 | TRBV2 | TGTGCCAGCAGTGAGACTAGCGGGAAACCCGAGCAGTACTTC | CASSETSGKPEQYF
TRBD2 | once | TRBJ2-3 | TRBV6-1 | TGTGCCAGCAGTGAAGCGCGACTAGCGGGAGCGATCACAGATACGCAGTATTTT | CASSEARLAGAITDTQYF
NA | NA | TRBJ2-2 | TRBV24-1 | TGTGCCACCAGTGGGACAGACTTACCGCCCGGGGAGCTGTTTTTT | CATSGTDLPPGELFF
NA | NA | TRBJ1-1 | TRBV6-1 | TGTGCCAGCAGTTCAGGGATAAACACTGAAGCTTTCTTT | CASSSGINTEAFF
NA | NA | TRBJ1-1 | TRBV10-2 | TGCGCCAGCAGTTTTGACAGAATGAACACTGAAGCTTTCTTT | CASSFDRMNTEAFF
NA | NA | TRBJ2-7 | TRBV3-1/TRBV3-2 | TGTGCCAGCAGCCAAGCCTACCGTTCCTACGAGCAGTACTTC | CASSQAYRSYEQYF
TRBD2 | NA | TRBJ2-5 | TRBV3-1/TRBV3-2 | TGTGCCAGCAGCCAACGCGGGAGGGAACCCCAAGAGACCCAGTACTTC | CASSQRGREPQETQYF
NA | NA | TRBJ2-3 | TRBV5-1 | TGCGCCAGCAGCTTACGGGGGGCGGGAGAAGGAGATACGCAGTATTTT | CASSLRGAGEGDTQYF
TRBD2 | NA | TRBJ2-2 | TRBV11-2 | TGTGCCAGCAGCGGACTAGCGGGATCGGCGTACACCGGGGAGCTGTTTTTT | CASSGLAGSAYTGELFF
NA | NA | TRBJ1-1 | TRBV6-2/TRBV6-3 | TGTGCCAGCAGTTTCAAAACTGAAGCTTTCTTT | CASSFKTEAFF
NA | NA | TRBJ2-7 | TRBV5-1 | TGCGCCAGCACATCAGGGACTCCCGGCCCCTACGAGCAGTACTTC | CASTSGTPGPYEQYF